This T cell receptor (beta chain) is from a study of blood T cell repertoires in COVID-19. Trimming cost V 6 bases and J 3 bases; bases outside gene matches: 8. Germline V gives CDR1 SNHLY, CDR2 FYNNEI. The CDR3 runs to 15 residues. In the authors' methods: The assay estimated nucleated cells by amplifying reference gene primers. Sequencing was performed with immunoSEQ multiplex PCR; in TCRdb, only in-frame clones are kept and a portion is missing. Clone size and V and J calls were adopted from that table, with D and trimming inferred from the DNA. The sample carries 85,000 to 100,000 clones, about four fifths recorded once.

The chain combines TRBV2 with TRBJ2-3; 8 bases align to TRBD2. This TCR was recovered from a woman at least 80 years old with active or convalescent COVID-19. The sample taken for sequencing was peripheral blood. This chain's CDR3 is CASSADQRETDTQYF. In DNA, the CDR3 is TGTGCCAGCAGCGCCGACCAGCGGGAGACAGATACGCAGTATTTT.